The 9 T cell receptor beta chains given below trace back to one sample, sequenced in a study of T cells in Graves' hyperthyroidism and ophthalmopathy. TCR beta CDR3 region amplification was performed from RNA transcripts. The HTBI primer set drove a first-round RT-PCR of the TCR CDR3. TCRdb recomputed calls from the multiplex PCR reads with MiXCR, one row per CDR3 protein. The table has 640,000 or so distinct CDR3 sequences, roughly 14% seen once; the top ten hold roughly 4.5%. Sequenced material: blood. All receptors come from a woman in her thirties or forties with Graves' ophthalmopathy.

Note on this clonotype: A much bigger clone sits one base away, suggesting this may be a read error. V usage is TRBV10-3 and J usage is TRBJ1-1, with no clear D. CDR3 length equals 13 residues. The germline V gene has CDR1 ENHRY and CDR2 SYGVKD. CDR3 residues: CAVSESPPTITFF. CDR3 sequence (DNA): TGTGCCGTCAGTGAGTCACCTCCGACGATAACTTTCTTT.

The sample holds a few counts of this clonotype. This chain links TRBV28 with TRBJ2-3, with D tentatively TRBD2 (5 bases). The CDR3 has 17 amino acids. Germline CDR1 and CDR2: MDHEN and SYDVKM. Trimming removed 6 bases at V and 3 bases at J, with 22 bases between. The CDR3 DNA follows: TGTGCCAGCAGCCTAGGACTGGCTTTTGGGCTTACAGATACGCAGTATTTT. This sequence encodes CASSLGLAFGLTDTQYF.

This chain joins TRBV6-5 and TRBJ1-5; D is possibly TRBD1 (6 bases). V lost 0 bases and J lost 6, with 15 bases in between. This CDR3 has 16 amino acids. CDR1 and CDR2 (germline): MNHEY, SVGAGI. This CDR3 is CASSYSAGGLGQPQHF. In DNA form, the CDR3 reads TGTGCCAGCAGTTACTCAGCCGGGGGCTTAGGTCAGCCCCAGCATTTT.

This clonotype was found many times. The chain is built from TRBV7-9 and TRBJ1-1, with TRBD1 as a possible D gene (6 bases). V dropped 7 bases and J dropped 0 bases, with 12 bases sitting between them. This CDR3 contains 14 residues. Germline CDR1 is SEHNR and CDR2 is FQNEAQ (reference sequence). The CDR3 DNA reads TGTGCCAGCACCAAGGACAGAATGAACACTGAAGCTTTCTTT. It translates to CASTKDRMNTEAFF.

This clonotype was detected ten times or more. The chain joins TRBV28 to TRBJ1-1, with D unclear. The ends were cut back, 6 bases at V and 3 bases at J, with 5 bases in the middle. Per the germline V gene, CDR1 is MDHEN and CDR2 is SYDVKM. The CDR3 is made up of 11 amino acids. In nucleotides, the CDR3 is TGTGCCAGCAGAGATTACACTGAAGCTTTCTTT. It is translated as CASRDYTEAFF. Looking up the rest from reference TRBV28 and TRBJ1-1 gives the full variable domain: DVKVTQSSRYLVKRTGEKVFLECVQDMDHENMFWYRQDPGLGLRLIYFSYDVKMKEKGDIPEGYSVSREKKERFSLILESASTNQTSMYLCASRDYTEAFFGQGTRLTVV.

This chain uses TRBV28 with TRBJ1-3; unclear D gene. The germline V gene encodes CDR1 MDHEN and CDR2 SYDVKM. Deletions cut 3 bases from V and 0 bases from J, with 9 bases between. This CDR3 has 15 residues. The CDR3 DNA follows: TGTGCCAGCAGTTTCTGGGCAGCCTCTGGAAACACCATATATTTT. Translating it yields CASSFWAASGNTIYF. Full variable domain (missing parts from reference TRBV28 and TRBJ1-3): DVKVTQSSRYLVKRTGEKVFLECVQDMDHENMFWYRQDPGLGLRLIYFSYDVKMKEKGDIPEGYSVSREKKERFSLILESASTNQTSMYLCASSFWAASGNTIYFGEGSWLTVV.

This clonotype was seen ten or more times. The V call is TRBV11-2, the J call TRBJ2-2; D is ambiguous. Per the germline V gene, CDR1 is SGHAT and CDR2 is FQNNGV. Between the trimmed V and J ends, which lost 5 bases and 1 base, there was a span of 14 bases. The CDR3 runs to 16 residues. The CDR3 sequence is CASSAYVAMNTGELFF. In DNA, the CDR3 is TGTGCCAGCAGCGCGTACGTGGCGATGAACACCGGGGAGCTGTTTTTT.

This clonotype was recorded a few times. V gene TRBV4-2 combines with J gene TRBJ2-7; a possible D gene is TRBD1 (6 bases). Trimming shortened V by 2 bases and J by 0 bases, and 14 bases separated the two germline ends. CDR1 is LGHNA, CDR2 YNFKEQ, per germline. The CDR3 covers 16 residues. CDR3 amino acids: CASSQYGQSSSYEQYF. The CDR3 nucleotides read TGTGCCAGCAGCCAATACGGACAGTCGAGCTCCTACGAGCAGTACTTC.

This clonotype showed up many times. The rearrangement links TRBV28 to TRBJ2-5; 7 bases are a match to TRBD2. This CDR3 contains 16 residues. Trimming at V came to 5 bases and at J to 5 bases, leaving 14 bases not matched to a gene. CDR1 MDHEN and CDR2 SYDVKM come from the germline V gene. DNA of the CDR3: TGTGCCAGCAGTCACTCGGGGGGAGGGCCGAGGGAGACCCAGTACTTC. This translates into CASSHSGGGPRETQYF.